This is a list of T cell receptor beta chains from one sample in a study of blood T cell repertoires in COVID-19. This table comes from immunoSEQ multiplex PCR, and its TCRdb copy is limited to in-frame clones, with some not included. Counted here are over 130,000 clones, more than 85% occurring once; the ten biggest clones make up about 5.6%. Specimen: peripheral blood. These receptors were obtained from a human donor in a cohort sampled during active COVID-19. The CDR3 runs from the conserved cysteine through the conserved F or W. Fields, in order: J gene, clone size, V gene, D gene, CDR3 protein, CDR3 DNA. The D gene is left open where the match is weak. The listing skips clone size in some rows; elsewhere it reads once, few, many or a size class.

j_gene: TRBJ2-5; abundance: -; v_gene: TRBV19; d_gene: -; CDR3aa: CASTPGLGETQYF; CDR3nt: TGTGCCAGCACCCCGGGACTTGGAGAGACCCAGTACTTC
j_gene: TRBJ2-3; abundance: -; v_gene: TRBV27; d_gene: TRBD1; CDR3aa: CASADRGITDTQYF; CDR3nt: TGTGCCAGCGCGGACAGGGGAATCACAGATACGCAGTATTTT
j_gene: TRBJ1-2; abundance: -; v_gene: TRBV4-1; d_gene: -; CDR3aa: CASSQGAGGYGYTF; CDR3nt: TGCGCCAGCAGCCAAGGAGCCGGGGGCTATGGCTACACCTTC
j_gene: TRBJ2-5; abundance: -; v_gene: TRBV5-5; d_gene: TRBD1; CDR3aa: CASSLSTGGLSGETQYF; CDR3nt: TGTGCCAGCAGCTTGTCAACAGGGGGCCTCTCGGGGGAGACCCAGTACTTC
j_gene: TRBJ2-1; abundance: -; v_gene: TRBV2; d_gene: -; CDR3aa: CASRISLTPKNEQFF; CDR3nt: TGTGCCAGCAGGATTAGCCTAACCCCGAAGAATGAGCAGTTCTTC
j_gene: TRBJ2-7; abundance: -; v_gene: TRBV27; d_gene: -; CDR3aa: CAIRLPGTYEQYF; CDR3nt: TGTGCCATCCGCCTTCCAGGTACCTACGAGCAGTACTTC
j_gene: TRBJ1-2; abundance: -; v_gene: TRBV15; d_gene: TRBD1; CDR3aa: CATSRDKGTGFYGYTF; CDR3nt: TGTGCCACCAGCAGAGATAAGGGGACAGGGTTCTATGGCTACACCTTC
j_gene: TRBJ1-4; abundance: -; v_gene: TRBV21-1; d_gene: -; CDR3aa: CASSKLRQGFEKLFF; CDR3nt: TGTGCCAGCAGCAAATTACGACAGGGCTTCGAAAAACTGTTTTTT
j_gene: TRBJ2-2; abundance: -; v_gene: TRBV6-4; d_gene: TRBD2; CDR3aa: CASPGLAGVGCRAGELFF; CDR3nt: TGTGCCAGCCCGGGACTAGCGGGAGTAGGGTGTCGCGCCGGGGAGCTGTTTTTT
j_gene: TRBJ2-2; abundance: -; v_gene: TRBV6-6; d_gene: TRBD2; CDR3aa: CASSLSGLAASSNTGELFF; CDR3nt: TGTGCCAGCAGTCTATCGGGACTAGCGGCATCCTCGAACACCGGGGAGCTGTTTTTT
j_gene: TRBJ1-1; abundance: -; v_gene: TRBV5-4; d_gene: -; CDR3aa: CASSLIGGRGTEAFF; CDR3nt: TGTGCCAGCAGCTTGATCGGGGGGCGCGGGACTGAAGCTTTCTTT
j_gene: TRBJ2-1; abundance: once; v_gene: TRBV9; d_gene: -; CDR3aa: CASSAGDYLGYNEQFF; CDR3nt: TGTGCCAGCAGCGCAGGTGACTACCTGGGCTACAATGAGCAGTTCTTC
j_gene: TRBJ1-1; abundance: -; v_gene: TRBV5-6; d_gene: -; CDR3aa: CASTPRRGYGVGTEAFF; CDR3nt: TGTGCCAGCACCCCCCGTCGAGGGTACGGTGTGGGCACTGAAGCTTTCTTT
j_gene: TRBJ1-4; abundance: -; v_gene: TRBV4-2; d_gene: TRBD1; CDR3aa: CASSPGQGVREKLFF; CDR3nt: TGTGCCAGCAGCCCAGGACAGGGCGTTCGGGAAAAACTGTTTTTT
j_gene: TRBJ1-1; abundance: -; v_gene: TRBV6-1; d_gene: -; CDR3aa: CASSEAPIGGNTEAFF; CDR3nt: TGTGCCAGCAGTGAAGCGCCCATAGGAGGGAACACTGAAGCTTTCTTT
j_gene: TRBJ2-3; abundance: -; v_gene: TRBV3-1/TRBV3-2; d_gene: -; CDR3aa: CASSLDWRTDTQYF; CDR3nt: TGTGCCAGCAGCCTAGACTGGAGAACAGATACGCAGTATTTT
j_gene: TRBJ2-3; abundance: few; v_gene: TRBV2; d_gene: -; CDR3aa: CASTGSSFTDTQYF; CDR3nt: TGTGCCAGCACCGGTAGCAGTTTCACAGATACGCAGTATTTT
j_gene: TRBJ2-1; abundance: -; v_gene: TRBV24-1; d_gene: TRBD2; CDR3aa: CATSAPAGLAGGPYNEQFF; CDR3nt: TGTGCCACCAGTGCCCCGGCGGGACTAGCGGGAGGCCCCTACAATGAGCAGTTCTTC